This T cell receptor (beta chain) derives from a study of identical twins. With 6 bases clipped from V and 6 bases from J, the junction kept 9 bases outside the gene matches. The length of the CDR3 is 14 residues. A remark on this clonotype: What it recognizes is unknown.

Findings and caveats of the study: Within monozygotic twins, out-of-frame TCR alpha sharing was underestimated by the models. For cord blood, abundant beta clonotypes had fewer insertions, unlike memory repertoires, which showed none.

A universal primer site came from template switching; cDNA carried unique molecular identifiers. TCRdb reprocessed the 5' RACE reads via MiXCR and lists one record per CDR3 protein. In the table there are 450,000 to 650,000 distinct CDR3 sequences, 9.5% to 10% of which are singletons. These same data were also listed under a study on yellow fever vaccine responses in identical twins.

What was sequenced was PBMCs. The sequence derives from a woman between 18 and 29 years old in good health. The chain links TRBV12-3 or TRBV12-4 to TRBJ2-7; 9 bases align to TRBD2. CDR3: CASRSSGTVLEQYF. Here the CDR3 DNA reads TGTGCCAGCAGATCTAGCGGGACTGTTCTCGAGCAGTACTTC.